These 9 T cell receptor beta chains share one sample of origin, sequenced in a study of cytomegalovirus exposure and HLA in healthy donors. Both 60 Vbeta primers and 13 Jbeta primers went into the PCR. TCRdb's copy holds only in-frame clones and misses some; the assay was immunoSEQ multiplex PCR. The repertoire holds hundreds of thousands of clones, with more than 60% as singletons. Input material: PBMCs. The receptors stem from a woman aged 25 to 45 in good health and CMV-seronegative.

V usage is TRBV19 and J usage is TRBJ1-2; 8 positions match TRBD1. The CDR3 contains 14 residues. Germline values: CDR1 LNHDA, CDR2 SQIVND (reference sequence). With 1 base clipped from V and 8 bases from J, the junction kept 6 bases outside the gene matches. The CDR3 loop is CASSIGQGYGGYTF. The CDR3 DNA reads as TGTGCCAGTAGTATAGGACAGGGGTACGGCGGCTACACCTTC.

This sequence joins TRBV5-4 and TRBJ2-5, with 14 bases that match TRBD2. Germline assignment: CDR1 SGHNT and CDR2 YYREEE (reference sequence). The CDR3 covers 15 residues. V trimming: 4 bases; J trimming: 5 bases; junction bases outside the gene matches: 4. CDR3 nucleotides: TGTGCCAGCAGCCTCGGGACTAGCGGGAGTGAGACCCAGTACTTC. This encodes CASSLGTSGSETQYF.

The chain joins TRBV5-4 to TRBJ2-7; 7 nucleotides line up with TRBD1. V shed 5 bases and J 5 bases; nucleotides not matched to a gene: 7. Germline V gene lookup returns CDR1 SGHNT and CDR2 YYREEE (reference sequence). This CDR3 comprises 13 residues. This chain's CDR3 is CASSSGQVNEQYF. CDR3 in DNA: TGTGCCAGCAGTTCTGGACAGGTTAACGAGCAGTACTTC.

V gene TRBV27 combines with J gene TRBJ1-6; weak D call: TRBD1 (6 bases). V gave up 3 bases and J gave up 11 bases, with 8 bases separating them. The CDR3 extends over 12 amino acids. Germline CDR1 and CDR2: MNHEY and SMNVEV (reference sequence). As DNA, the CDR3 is TGTGCCAGCAGTTTCCCAGGGGCACCCCTCCACTTT. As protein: CASSFPGAPLHF.

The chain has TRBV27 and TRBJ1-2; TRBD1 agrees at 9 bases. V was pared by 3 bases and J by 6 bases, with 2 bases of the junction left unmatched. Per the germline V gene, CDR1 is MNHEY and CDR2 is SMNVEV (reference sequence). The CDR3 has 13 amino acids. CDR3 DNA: TGTGCCAGCAGTTTCGACAGGGGGAATGGCTACACCTTC. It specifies CASSFDRGNGYTF.

CDR3 protein: CASSPQAGIGTEAFF. The CDR3, as DNA: TGTGCCAGCAGCCCTCAGGCAGGGATAGGCACTGAAGCTTTCTTT. The chain combines TRBV5-6 with TRBJ1-1; TRBD1 is a possible D gene (5 bases). CDR3 length equals 15 residues. V lost 4 bases and J lost 4, with 17 bases in between. Germline CDR1 reads SGHDT; CDR2 reads YYEEEE.

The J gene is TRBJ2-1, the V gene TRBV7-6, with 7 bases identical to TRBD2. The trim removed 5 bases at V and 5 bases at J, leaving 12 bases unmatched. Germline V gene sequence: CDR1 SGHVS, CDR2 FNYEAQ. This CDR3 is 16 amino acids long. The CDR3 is CASSLSGIGYDNEQFF. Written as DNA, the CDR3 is TGTGCCAGCAGCCTCAGCGGGATCGGTTACGACAATGAGCAGTTCTTC. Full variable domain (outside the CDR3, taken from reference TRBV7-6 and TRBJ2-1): GAGVSQSPRYKVTKRGQDVALRCDPISGHVSLYWYRQALGQGPEFLTYFNYEAQQDKSGLPNDRFSAERPEGSISTLTIQRTEQRDSAMYRCASSLSGIGYDNEQFFGPGTRLTVL.

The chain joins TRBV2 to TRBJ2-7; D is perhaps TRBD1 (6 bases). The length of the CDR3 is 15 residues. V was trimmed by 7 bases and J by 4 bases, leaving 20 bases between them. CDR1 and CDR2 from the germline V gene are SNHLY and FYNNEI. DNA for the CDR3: TGTGCCAGCACCAGCAAACCGGCTGGACAGTACGAGCAGTACTTC. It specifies CASTSKPAGQYEQYF.

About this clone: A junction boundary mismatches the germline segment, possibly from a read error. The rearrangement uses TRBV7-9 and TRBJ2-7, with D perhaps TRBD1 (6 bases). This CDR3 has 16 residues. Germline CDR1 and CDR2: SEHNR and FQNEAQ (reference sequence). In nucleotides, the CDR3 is TGTTCCAGCAGCAGTCGTGCTTGGACAGACTTCTACGAGCAGTACTTC. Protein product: CSSSSRAWTDFYEQYF.